This TCR beta chain came from a study of T cells in Graves' hyperthyroidism and ophthalmopathy. Study results and caveats: Most thyroid clonotypes with frequency above 0.001 were detected in blood.

In its sample, this clonotype was seen many times. Its antigen is currently unknown. This CDR3 is built from 14 residues. The V and J ends lost 2 bases and 0 bases respectively, with 7 bases between them. Germline assignment: CDR1 MDHEN and CDR2 SYDVKM. The source of the PBMCs was about 10 ml of fresh peripheral blood. What was amplified from RNA transcripts were TCR beta CDR3 regions. When the TCR CDR3 underwent first-round RT-PCR, the HTBI primer set was used. TCRdb ran MiXCR on the multiplex PCR reads and lists one entry per CDR3 protein. The profile shows some 300,000 distinct CDR3 sequences, roughly a fifth of them singletons.

The receptor comes from a man over 45 with Graves' ophthalmopathy. The chain uses TRBV28 and TRBJ1-2; D not certain. The sample was blood. CDR3 DNA sequence: TGTGCCAGCAGTTTAAGAGGGTCTAACTATGGCTACACCTTC. This gives the protein CASSLRGSNYGYTF.